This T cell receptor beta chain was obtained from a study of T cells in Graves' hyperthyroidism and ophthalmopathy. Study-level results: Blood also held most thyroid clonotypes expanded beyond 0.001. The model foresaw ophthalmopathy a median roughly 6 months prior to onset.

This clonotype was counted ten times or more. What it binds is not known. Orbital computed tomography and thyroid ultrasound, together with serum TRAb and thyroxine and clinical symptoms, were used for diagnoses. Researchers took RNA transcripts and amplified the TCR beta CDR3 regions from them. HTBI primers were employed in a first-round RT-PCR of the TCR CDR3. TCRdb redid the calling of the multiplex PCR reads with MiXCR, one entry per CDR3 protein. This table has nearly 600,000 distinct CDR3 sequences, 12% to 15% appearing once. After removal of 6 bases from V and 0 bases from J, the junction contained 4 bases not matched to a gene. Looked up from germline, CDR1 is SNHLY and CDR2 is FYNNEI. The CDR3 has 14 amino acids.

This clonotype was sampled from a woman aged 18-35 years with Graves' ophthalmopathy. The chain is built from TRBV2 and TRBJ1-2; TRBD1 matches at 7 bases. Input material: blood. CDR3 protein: CASRDRVANYGYTF. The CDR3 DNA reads TGTGCCAGCAGAGACAGGGTAGCTAACTATGGCTACACCTTC.